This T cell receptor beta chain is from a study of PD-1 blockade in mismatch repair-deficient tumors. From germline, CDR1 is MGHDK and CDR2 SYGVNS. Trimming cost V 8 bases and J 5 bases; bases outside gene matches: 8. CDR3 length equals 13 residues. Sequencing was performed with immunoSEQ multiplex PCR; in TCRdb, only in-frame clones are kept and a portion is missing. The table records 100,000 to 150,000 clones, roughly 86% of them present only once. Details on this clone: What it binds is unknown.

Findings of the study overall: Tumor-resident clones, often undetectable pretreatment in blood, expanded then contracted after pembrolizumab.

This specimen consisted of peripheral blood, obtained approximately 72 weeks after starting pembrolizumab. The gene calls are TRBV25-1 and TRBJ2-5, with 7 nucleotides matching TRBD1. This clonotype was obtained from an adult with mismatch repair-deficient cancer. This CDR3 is CASYDRQGETQYF. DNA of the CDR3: TGTGCCAGCTATGACAGACAGGGCGAGACCCAGTACTTC.